The next 30 T cell receptor beta chains were all read from a single sample in a study of T cells in Graves' hyperthyroidism and ophthalmopathy. From RNA transcripts, TCR beta CDR3 regions were amplified. A set of HTBI primers served as the primers for a first-round RT-PCR of the TCR CDR3. TCRdb ran MiXCR on the multiplex PCR reads and lists one entry per CDR3 protein. Among hundreds of thousands of distinct CDR3 sequences, 35% to 40% were seen once, and the ten largest hold around 9.3%. Sequenced sample: blood. The receptors were gathered from a man between 18 and 35 years old with Graves' hyperthyroidism.

This chain joins TRBV2 and TRBJ1-2, with 7 bases fitting TRBD1. CDR1 is SNHLY, CDR2 FYNNEI, per germline. After removal of 2 bases from V and 3 bases from J, the junction contained 3 bases not matched to a gene. This CDR3 region has 14 residues. In DNA, the CDR3 is TGTGCCAGCAGTGAAACAGGACAGGACTATGGCTACACCTTC. This encodes CASSETGQDYGYTF.

There are many counts of this clonotype. This chain connects TRBV9 to TRBJ1-5; a possible D gene is TRBD1 (5 bases). Trimming took 3 bases from V and 11 from J, leaving 15 bases between them. The CDR3 consists of 13 residues. The germline CDR1 and CDR2 sequences are SGDLS and YYNGEE. This CDR3 reads CASSGDGGMTQHF. The CDR3 nucleotides are TGTGCCAGCAGCGGTGACGGGGGAATGACCCAGCATTTT.

This clonotype appeared many times. V is TRBV10-3 and J is TRBJ1-3; D is perhaps TRBD1 (5 bases). This CDR3 is built from 12 residues. Germline lookup yields CDR1 ENHRY and CDR2 SYGVKD. Trimming removed 4 bases from V and 14 bases from J, with 15 bases in between. The CDR3 nucleotides read TGTGCCATCAGTGGGGACGAGGAAAGGTTATATTTT. It codes for CAISGDEERLYF.

This clonotype was seen a few times. CDR3 sequence (DNA): TGTGCCAGCACGTTTTTCGGGACAGGGGTCAGTGACACTGAAGCTTTCTTT. Translating it yields CASTFFGTGVSDTEAFF. The genes are TRBV25-1 and TRBJ1-1; TRBD1 matches 10 bases. This CDR3 comprises 17 residues. The V gene end was trimmed by 7 bases and the J gene end by 3 bases; junction bases not matched to a gene: 14. Germline loops: CDR1 MGHDK, CDR2 SYGVNS.

This clonotype showed up just a few times. The V call is TRBV7-2, the J call TRBJ2-5; TRBD2 matches at 9 bases. The CDR3 spans 16 residues. CDR1 is SGHTA and CDR2 is FQGNSA in the germline V gene. V dropped 5 bases and J dropped 4; count of bases not matched to a gene: 11. The CDR3 bases are TGTGCCAGCAGCCCCTCCCGGGGCGGGGGGGTAGAGACCCAGTACTTC. This codes for CASSPSRGGGVETQYF.

The CDR3 region has the DNA TGTGCCAGCAGCGCGCCAAGCGTATGGACTAACTACGATCACACAGATACGCAGTATTTT. Protein product: CASSAPSVWTNYDHTDTQYF. The chain links TRBV9 to TRBJ2-3; possible D gene TRBD2, 6 bases. V gave up 3 bases and J gave up 2 bases, with 28 bases separating them. Germline values: CDR1 SGDLS, CDR2 YYNGEE. The CDR3 runs 20 residues.

The chain joins TRBV7-2 to TRBJ2-6, with D perhaps matching TRBD1 (6 bases). Germline V CDR1 and CDR2: SGHTA, FQGNSA. V lost 3 bases, J lost 2 bases, and 17 bases lay in between. This CDR3 has 18 residues. The CDR3 nucleotides are TGTGCCAGCAGCTTTGGGGCGGCAGGGGTAACTGGGGCCAACGTCCTGACTTTC. This sequence encodes CASSFGAAGVTGANVLTF.

CDR3 DNA sequence: TGTGCCAGCAGTTACCGGGATTTGGGAGAGACCCAGTACTTC. Translated, it gives CASSYRDLGETQYF. The rearrangement joins TRBV6-5 to TRBJ2-5; D perhaps matches TRBD2 (5 bases). CDR3 length equals 14 residues. Trimming pared 2 bases from V and 4 bases from J, leaving 11 bases between. Per the germline V gene, CDR1 is MNHEY and CDR2 is SVGAGI.

This sequence joins TRBV9 and TRBJ1-3, with TRBD1 as a possible D gene (5 bases). The CDR3 covers 15 residues. The germline CDR1 and CDR2 sequences are SGDLS and YYNGEE. The V end was cut by 4 bases, the J end by 6 bases, with 17 bases between. The CDR3 region has the DNA TGTGCCAGCAGCCCAATTCCGGGGGGGGAAAACACCATATATTTT. It yields the protein CASSPIPGGENTIYF.

This clonotype was found a few times. The rearrangement links TRBV3-1 to TRBJ2-7, with D hard to call. Germline CDR1 reads LGHDT; CDR2 reads YNNKEL (reference sequence). V lost 4 bases and J 2 bases, leaving 6 bases between the germline ends. The CDR3 is made up of 12 amino acids. The CDR3 loop reads CASSRNTYEQYF. Written as DNA, the CDR3 is TGTGCCAGCAGCCGCAACACCTACGAGCAGTACTTC.

The chain links TRBV12-3 or TRBV12-4 to TRBJ1-5; a possible D gene is TRBD1 (5 bases). This CDR3 is 13 amino acids long. Between the trimmed V and J ends, which lost 8 bases and 5 bases, there was a span of 13 bases. The CDR3 spells CASVQGSDQPQHF. DNA for the CDR3: TGTGCCAGCGTGCAGGGTTCAGATCAGCCCCAGCATTTT.

This chain joins TRBV14 and TRBJ1-1; D ambiguous. The CDR3 extends over 13 amino acids. Germline V gene lookup returns CDR1 SGHDN and CDR2 FVKESK. The V end was cut by 4 bases, the J end by 4 bases, with 10 bases between. The CDR3 DNA is TGTGCCAGCAGCCGACTGCCAGGCACTGAAGCTTTCTTT. It codes for CASSRLPGTEAFF.

The rearrangement uses TRBV5-1 and TRBJ2-2; 7 bases are a match to TRBD2. Germline V gene data show CDR1 as SGHRS and CDR2 as YFSETQ. Trimming took 0 bases from V and 2 from J; bases not matched to a gene: 4. The CDR3 sequence is 16 residues long. This CDR3 reads CASSLVASGNTGELFF. The CDR3 nucleotides are TGCGCCAGCAGCTTGGTGGCTAGCGGTAACACCGGGGAGCTGTTTTTT.

This clonotype was observed at least ten times. V is TRBV7-6 and J is TRBJ1-1, with no clear D. V lost 1 base and J lost 5, with 14 bases in between. CDR3 length: 15 amino acids. Germline V lookup: CDR1 SGHVS, CDR2 FNYEAQ. The CDR3 sequence: CASSLGSSSGTEAFF. In nucleotides, the CDR3 is TGTGCCAGCAGCTTAGGTTCAAGCTCGGGTACTGAAGCTTTCTTT.

There are many counts of this clonotype. V usage is TRBV24-1 and J usage is TRBJ1-1; D is unresolved. The CDR3 covers 13 residues. CDR1 KGHDR and CDR2 SFDVKD come from the germline V gene. V lost 3 bases, J lost 8 bases, and 12 bases lay in between. For the CDR3, the DNA is TGTGCCACCAGTGATCCTATGACGGGGGAAGCTTTCTTT. Amino acids: CATSDPMTGEAFF.

There are many counts of this clonotype. The genes are TRBV2 and TRBJ2-7; TRBD2 matches at 8 bases. CDR3 length: 11 residues. The V gene end was trimmed by 10 bases and the J gene end by 6 bases; junction bases not matched to a gene: 5. Germline V gene sequence: CDR1 SNHLY, CDR2 FYNNEI. The CDR3 DNA is TGTGCCACCCGGGGGGGTGGCGAGCAGTACTTC. Its protein is CATRGGGEQYF.

This clonotype showed up just once. Compared with germline, one end of the junction differs, possibly owing to a read error. The chain is built from TRBV25-1 and TRBJ2-5, with TRBD2 identical over 10 bases. The CDR3 extends over 13 amino acids. Germline lookup yields CDR1 MGHDK and CDR2 SYGVNS. CDR3 in DNA: TGTGCCAGCACTAGCGGGGGCCAAGAGACCCGGTACTTC. Translated, it gives CASTSGGQETRYF.

There are many counts of this clonotype. This rearrangement joins TRBV2 to TRBJ1-3; D remains ambiguous. With 3 bases removed from V and 0 bases from J, the gap between germline ends came to 12 bases. There are 16 residues in the CDR3. Germline-derived CDR1 and CDR2 are SNHLY and FYNNEI. As DNA, the CDR3 is TGTGCCAGCAGTGATTGGACGGCTGACTCTGGAAACACCATATATTTT. Its translation is CASSDWTADSGNTIYF. Full variable domain (missing parts from reference TRBV2 and TRBJ1-3): EPEVTQTPSHQVTQMGQEVILRCVPISNHLYFYWYRQILGQKVEFLVSFYNNEISEKSEIFDDQFSVERPDGSNFTLKIRSTKLEDSAMYFCASSDWTADSGNTIYFGEGSWLTVV.

A remark on this clonotype: The junction and the germline gene differ at one end; a read error may be behind it. The chain combines TRBV7-2 with TRBJ2-7; a possible D gene is TRBD2 (5 bases). Germline lookup yields CDR1 SGHTA and CDR2 FQGNSA. The CDR3 is 16 residues long. CDR3 loop: CAGSLASPAPAYEQYF. As DNA, the CDR3 is TGTGCCGGCAGCTTAGCGTCCCCGGCGCCGGCCTACGAGCAGTACTTC.

On this clonotype: With only one base between it and a far larger clone, this is likely a read error. V and J are TRBV7-3 and TRBJ1-4; D call uncertain. The length of the CDR3 is 11 residues. The germline gives CDR1 SGHTA, CDR2 FQGTGA. DNA for the CDR3: TGTGCCAGCAGCTCTGATGAAAAACTGCTTTTT. Protein sequence: CASSSDEKLLF.

The gene calls are TRBV24-1 and TRBJ1-6; 8 bases agree with TRBD1. This CDR3 region has 17 residues. The germline V gene encodes CDR1 KGHDR and CDR2 SFDVKD. Unmatched junction bases numbered 11, after V lost 2 bases and J lost 9 bases. CDR3 sequence (DNA): TGTGCCACCAGTGATTCAGGGCAGACAGGGGCTGGTTCACCCCTCCACTTT. Protein product: CATSDSGQTGAGSPLHF.

This clonotype was observed many times. The chain links TRBV29-1 to TRBJ2-7; D not certain. Trimming pared 7 bases from V and 4 bases from J, leaving 11 bases between. The germline gives CDR1 SQVTM, CDR2 ANQGSEA. This CDR3 has 11 residues. The CDR3 sequence is CSGSDGYEQYF. CDR3 bases: TGCAGCGGGTCGGACGGGTACGAGCAGTACTTC.

This sequence joins TRBV7-3 and TRBJ1-1, with 11 positions matching TRBD1. The J segment lost 1 base and the V segment lost 5 bases, leaving 6 bases of the junction unmatched. CDR3 length: 16 amino acids. CDR1 and CDR2 (germline): SGHTA, FQGTGA. As DNA, the CDR3 is TGTGCCAGCAGCCCCCAGGACAGGGGGCCGAACACTGAAGCTTTCTTT. It codes for CASSPQDRGPNTEAFF.

This clonotype was recorded a few times. The chain is built from TRBV6-5 and TRBJ1-4; unclear D gene. This CDR3 has 13 amino acids. V was clipped by 0 bases and J by 10 bases, with 9 bases between them. CDR1 and CDR2 (germline): MNHEY, SVGAGI. The CDR3 nucleotides read TGTGCCAGCAGTTACTCGAACGCCGGAAAACTGTTTTTT. Amino acids: CASSYSNAGKLFF.

The J gene is TRBJ1-2, the V gene TRBV5-1, with 8 nucleotides matching TRBD1. V lost 0 bases and J lost 4; bases outside the gene matches: 8. Germline-derived CDR1 and CDR2 are SGHRS and YFSETQ. This CDR3 has 16 residues. Written as DNA, the CDR3 is TGCGCCAGCAGCTTGGCCGGACAGGGTTCCTGCTATGGCTACACCTTC. Amino acid sequence: CASSLAGQGSCYGYTF. Full variable domain (rest looked up from reference TRBV5-1 and TRBJ1-2): KAGVTQTPRYLIKTRGQQVTLSCSPISGHRSVSWYQQTPGQGLQFLFEYFSETQRNKGNFPGRFSGRQFSNSRSEMNVSTLELGDSALYLCASSLAGQGSCYGYTFGSGTRLTVV.

This clonotype was found a few times. The J gene is TRBJ2-5, the V gene TRBV20-1; TRBD1 agrees at 7 bases. V was pared by 6 bases and J by 1 base, with 5 bases of the junction left unmatched. Germline loops: CDR1 DFQATT, CDR2 SNEGSKA (reference sequence). CDR3 length: 13 residues. CDR3 DNA sequence: TGCAGTGCAGTCCGGGACAGCCAAGAGACCCAGTACTTC. Protein product: CSAVRDSQETQYF.

In this sample, this clonotype turned up many times. The chain recombines TRBV7-8 with TRBJ2-5, with TRBD1 as a possible D gene (6 bases). Germline V gene sequence: CDR1 SGHVS, CDR2 FQNEAQ. The CDR3 is made up of 16 amino acids. V was pared by 7 bases and J by 2 bases, with 20 bases between. The CDR3 DNA reads TGTGCCAGCATCCCATCCAGGGCAGGGGCTCAAGAGACCCAGTACTTC. This codes for CASIPSRAGAQETQYF.

This clonotype was seen a few times. This sequence joins TRBV6-5 and TRBJ1-6; 7 positions agree with TRBD1. Trimming removed 2 bases from V and 6 bases from J; junction bases left unmatched: 4. Germline V CDR1 and CDR2: MNHEY, SVGAGI. This CDR3 has 15 amino acids. CDR3 amino acids: CASSYTRDSNSPLHF. DNA of the CDR3: TGTGCCAGCAGTTACACACGGGACAGTAATTCACCCCTCCACTTT.

This clonotype appeared many times. The J gene is TRBJ2-5, the V gene TRBV9; 7 nucleotides align to TRBD1. The CDR3 runs 14 residues. Germline CDR1 SGDLS, CDR2 YYNGEE. V dropped 3 bases and J dropped 1; count of bases not matched to a gene: 3. As DNA, the CDR3 is TGTGCCAGCAGCGGGGGGACAGCCCAAGAGACCCAGTACTTC. Protein product: CASSGGTAQETQYF. Full variable domain (outside the CDR3, taken from reference TRBV9 and TRBJ2-5): DSGVTQTPKHLITATGQRVTLRCSPRSGDLSVYWYQQSLDQGLQFLIQYYNGEERAKGNILERFSAQQFPDLHSELNLSSLELGDSALYFCASSGGTAQETQYFGPGTRLLVL.

The V and J genes are TRBV7-9 and TRBJ1-2; weak D call: TRBD1 (6 bases). This CDR3 region has 15 residues. V was clipped by 5 bases and J by 5 bases, with 18 bases between them. Germline V gene sequence: CDR1 SEHNR, CDR2 FQNEAQ (reference sequence). CDR3 in amino acids: CASSPAVAGAYGYTF. As DNA, the CDR3 is TGTGCCAGCAGCCCAGCCGTCGCAGGGGCGTATGGCTACACCTTC. Drawing the rest from reference TRBV7-9 and TRBJ1-2, the complete variable domain is DTGVSQNPRHKITKRGQNVTFRCDPISEHNRLYWYRQTLGQGPEFLTYFQNEAQLEKSRLLSDRFSAERPKGSFSTLEIQRTEQGDSAMYLCASSPAVAGAYGYTFGSGTRLTVV.